This TCR beta chain was identified during a study of Ad26.COV2.S vaccination and SARS-CoV-2 variants. Sequencing was performed with immunoSEQ multiplex PCR; in TCRdb, only in-frame clones are kept and a portion is missing. The table shows roughly 250,000 clones, with around 85% occurring only once. Regarding treatment: roughly 19 received Ad26.COV2.S at low or high dose, single or two shots; 5 received placebo; per-sample allocation not given. Sampling happened 63 days after the first vaccine or placebo injection. This sequence originates from a person between 18 and 65 years old who received the Ad26.COV2.S COVID-19 vaccine or a placebo. This specimen consisted of peripheral blood, obtained in a trial of Ad26.COV2.S vaccine versus placebo.

The CDR3 loop reads CASRRTGGTEAFF. The CDR3 bases are TGTGCCAGCAGGAGAACAGGGGGCACTGAAGCTTTCTTT. The chain couples TRBV6-5 to TRBJ1-1, with 8 bases identical to TRBD1. The V and J ends lost 6 bases and 4 bases, in that order; junction bases with no gene match: 4. The CDR3 is 13 amino acids. Germline V gene sequence: CDR1 MNHEY, CDR2 SVGAGI.